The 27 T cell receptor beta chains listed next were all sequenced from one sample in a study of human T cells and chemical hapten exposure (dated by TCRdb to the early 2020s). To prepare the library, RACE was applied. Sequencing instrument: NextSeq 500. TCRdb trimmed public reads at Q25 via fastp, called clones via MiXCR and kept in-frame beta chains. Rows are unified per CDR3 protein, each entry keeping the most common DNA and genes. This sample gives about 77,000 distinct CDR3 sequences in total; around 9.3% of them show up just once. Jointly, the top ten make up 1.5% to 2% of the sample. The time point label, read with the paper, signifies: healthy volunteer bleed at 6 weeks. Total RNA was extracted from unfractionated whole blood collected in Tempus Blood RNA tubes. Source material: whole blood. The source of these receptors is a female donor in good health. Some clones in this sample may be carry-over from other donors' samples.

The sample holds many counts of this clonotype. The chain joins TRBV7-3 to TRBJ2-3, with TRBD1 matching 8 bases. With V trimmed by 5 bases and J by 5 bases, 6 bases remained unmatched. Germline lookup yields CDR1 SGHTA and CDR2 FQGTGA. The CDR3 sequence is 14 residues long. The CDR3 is CASSPRTGKDTQYF. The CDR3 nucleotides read TGTGCCAGCAGCCCACGGACAGGGAAAGATACGCAGTATTTT. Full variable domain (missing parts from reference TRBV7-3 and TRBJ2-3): GAGVSQTPSNKVTEKGKYVELRCDPISGHTALYWYRQSLGQGPEFLIYFQGTGAADDSGLPNDRFFAVRPEGSVSTLKIQRTERGDSAVYLCASSPRTGKDTQYFGPGTRLTVL.

CDR3 loop: CASSPYGGNQPQHF. The CDR3 nucleotides read TGTGCCAGCAGCCCGTACGGGGGTAATCAGCCCCAGCATTTT. The rearrangement uses TRBV12-3 or TRBV12-4 and TRBJ1-5; tentative D call: TRBD1 (5 bases). The CDR3 extends over 14 amino acids. Trimming cost V 6 bases and J 4 bases, with 13 bases left between them.

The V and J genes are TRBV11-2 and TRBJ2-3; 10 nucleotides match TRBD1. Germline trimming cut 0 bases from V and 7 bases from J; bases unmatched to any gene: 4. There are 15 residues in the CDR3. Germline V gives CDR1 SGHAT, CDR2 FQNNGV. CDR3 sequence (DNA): TGTGCCAGCAGCTTAGATGGGACAGGGGTAAATACGCAGTATTTT. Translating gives CASSLDGTGVNTQYF.

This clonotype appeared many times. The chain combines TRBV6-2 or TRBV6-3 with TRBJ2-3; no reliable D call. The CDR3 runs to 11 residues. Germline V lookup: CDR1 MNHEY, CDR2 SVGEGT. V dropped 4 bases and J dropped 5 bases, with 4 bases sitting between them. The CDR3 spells CASSSRDTQYF. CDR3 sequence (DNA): TGTGCCAGCAGTTCAAGAGATACGCAGTATTTT.

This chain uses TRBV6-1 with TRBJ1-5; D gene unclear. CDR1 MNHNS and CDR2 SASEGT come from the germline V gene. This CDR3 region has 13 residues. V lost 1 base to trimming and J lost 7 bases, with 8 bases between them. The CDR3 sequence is CASSEVGEQPQHF. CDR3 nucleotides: TGTGCCAGCAGTGAAGTGGGAGAGCAGCCCCAGCATTTT.

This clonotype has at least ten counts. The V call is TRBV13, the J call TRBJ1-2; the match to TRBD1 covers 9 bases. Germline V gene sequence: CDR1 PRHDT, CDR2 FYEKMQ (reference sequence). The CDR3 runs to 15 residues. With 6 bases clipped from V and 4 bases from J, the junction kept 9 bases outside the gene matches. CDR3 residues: CASRFTGGPFYGYTF. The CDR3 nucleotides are TGTGCCAGCAGATTTACAGGGGGCCCCTTCTATGGCTACACCTTC.

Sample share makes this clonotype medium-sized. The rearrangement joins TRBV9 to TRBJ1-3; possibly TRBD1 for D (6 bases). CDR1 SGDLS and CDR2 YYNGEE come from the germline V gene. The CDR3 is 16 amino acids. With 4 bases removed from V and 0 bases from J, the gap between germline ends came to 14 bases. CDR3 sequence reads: CASSSPTGDSGNTIYF. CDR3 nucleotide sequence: TGTGCCAGCAGCTCCCCGACAGGTGACTCTGGAAACACCATATATTTT.

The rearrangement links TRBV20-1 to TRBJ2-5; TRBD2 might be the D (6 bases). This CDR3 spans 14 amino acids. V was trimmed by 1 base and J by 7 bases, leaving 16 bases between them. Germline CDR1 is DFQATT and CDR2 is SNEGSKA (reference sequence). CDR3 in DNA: TGCAGTGCTAGAGCTCCGCTCGTGGGGGGGACCCAGTACTTC. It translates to CSARAPLVGGTQYF.

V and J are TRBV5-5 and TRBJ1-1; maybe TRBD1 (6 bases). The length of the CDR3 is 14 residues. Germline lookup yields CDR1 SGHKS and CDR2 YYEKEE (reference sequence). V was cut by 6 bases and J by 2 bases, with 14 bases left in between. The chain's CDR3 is CASMKAGENTEAFF. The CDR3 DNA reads TGTGCCAGCATGAAAGCAGGGGAAAACACTGAAGCTTTCTTT.

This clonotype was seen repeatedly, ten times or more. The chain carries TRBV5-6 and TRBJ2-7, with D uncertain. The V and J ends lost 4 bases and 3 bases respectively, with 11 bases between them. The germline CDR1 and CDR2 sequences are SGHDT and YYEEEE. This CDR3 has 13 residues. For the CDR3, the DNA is TGTGCCAGCAGCCCGGGTCTCCTCTACGAGCAGTACTTC. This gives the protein CASSPGLLYEQYF.

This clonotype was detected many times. In DNA form, the CDR3 reads TGCAGTGCTCCGAGACTAGCGGGGGTCCGATTCACAGATACGCAGTATTTT. Translation gives CSAPRLAGVRFTDTQYF. The chain uses TRBV20-1 and TRBJ2-3, with TRBD2 matching over 12 bases. V was clipped by 5 bases and J by 2 bases; unmatched bases: 11. There are 17 residues in the CDR3. The germline gives CDR1 DFQATT, CDR2 SNEGSKA (reference sequence).

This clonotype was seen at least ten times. The CDR3 reads CASRSTGGEKYF. DNA of the CDR3: TGTGCCAGCAGATCGACAGGGGGAGAAAAGTACTTC. This chain links TRBV5-5 with TRBJ2-7; 9 positions agree with TRBD1. The V segment lost 5 bases and the J segment 11 bases; nucleotides outside the gene matches: 8. This CDR3 is built from 12 residues. Germline lookup yields CDR1 SGHKS and CDR2 YYEKEE (reference sequence).

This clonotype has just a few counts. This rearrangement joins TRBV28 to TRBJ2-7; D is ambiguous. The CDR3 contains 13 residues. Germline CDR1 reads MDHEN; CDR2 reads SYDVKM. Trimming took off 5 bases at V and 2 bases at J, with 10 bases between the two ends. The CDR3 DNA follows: TGTGCCAGCAGTCCTCGAGAGACCTACGAGCAGTACTTC. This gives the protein CASSPRETYEQYF.

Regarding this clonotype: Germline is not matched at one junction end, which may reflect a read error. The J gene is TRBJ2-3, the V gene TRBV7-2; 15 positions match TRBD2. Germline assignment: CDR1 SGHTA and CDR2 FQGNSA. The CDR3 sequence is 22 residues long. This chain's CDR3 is CASNLVVMGLAGGLTSTDTQYF. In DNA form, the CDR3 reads TGTGCCAGCAACTTAGTGGTCATGGGACTAGCGGGGGGTTTGACTAGCACAGATACGCAGTATTTT.

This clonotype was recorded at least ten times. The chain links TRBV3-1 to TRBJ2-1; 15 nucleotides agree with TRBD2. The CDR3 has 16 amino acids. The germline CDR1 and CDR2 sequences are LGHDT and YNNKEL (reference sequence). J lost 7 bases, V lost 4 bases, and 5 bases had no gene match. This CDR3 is CASSLGLAGGTNEQFF. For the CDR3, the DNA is TGTGCCAGCAGCCTCGGACTAGCGGGGGGGACGAATGAGCAGTTCTTC.

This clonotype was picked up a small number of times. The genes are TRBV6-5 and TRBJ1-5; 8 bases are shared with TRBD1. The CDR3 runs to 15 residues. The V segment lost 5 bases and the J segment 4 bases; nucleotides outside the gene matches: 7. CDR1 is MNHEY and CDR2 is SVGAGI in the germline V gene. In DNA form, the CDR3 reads TGTGCCAGCAGTCGGTCCGGACAGGGTAATCAGCCCCAGCATTTT. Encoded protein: CASSRSGQGNQPQHF.

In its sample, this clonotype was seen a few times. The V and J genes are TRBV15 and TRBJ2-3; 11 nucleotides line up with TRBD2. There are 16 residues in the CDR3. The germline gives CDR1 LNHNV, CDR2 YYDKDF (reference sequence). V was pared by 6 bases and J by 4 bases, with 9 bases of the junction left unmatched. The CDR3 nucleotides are TGTGCCACCAGGCCAGGGACTAGCGGTTGGGCAGATACGCAGTATTTT. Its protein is CATRPGTSGWADTQYF.

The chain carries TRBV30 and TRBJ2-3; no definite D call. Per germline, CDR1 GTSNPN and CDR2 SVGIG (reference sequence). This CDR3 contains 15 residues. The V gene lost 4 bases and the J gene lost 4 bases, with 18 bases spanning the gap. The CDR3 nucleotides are TGTGCCTGGACCCGAGGTGGCCTCCGGCCAGATACGCAGTATTTT. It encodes CAWTRGGLRPDTQYF.

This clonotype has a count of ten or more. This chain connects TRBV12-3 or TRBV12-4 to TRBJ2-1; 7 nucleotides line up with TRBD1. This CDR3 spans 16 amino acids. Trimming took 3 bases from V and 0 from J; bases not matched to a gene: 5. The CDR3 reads CASSFATGDSYNEQFF. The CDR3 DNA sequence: TGTGCCAGCAGTTTCGCTACAGGGGACTCCTACAATGAGCAGTTCTTC.

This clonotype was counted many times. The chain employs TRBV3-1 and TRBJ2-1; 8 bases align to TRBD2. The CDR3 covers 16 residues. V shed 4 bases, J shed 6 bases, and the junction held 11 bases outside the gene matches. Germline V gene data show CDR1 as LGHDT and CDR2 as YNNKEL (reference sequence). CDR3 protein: CASSLGHGGAGNEQFF. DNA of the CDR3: TGTGCCAGCAGCCTGGGGCACGGGGGGGCCGGCAATGAGCAGTTCTTC.

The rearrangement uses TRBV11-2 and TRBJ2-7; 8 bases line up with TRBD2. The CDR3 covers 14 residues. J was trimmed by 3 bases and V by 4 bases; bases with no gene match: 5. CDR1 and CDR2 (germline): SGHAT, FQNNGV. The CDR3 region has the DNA TGTGCCAGCAGCTACGGGACTAGGGACTACGAGCAGTACTTC. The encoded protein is CASSYGTRDYEQYF.

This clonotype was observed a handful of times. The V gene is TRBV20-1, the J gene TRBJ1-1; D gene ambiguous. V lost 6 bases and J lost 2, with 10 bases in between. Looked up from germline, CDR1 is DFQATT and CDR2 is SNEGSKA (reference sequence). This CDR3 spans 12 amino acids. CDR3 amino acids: CSALDTNTEAFF. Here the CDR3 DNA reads TGCAGTGCCTTAGACACAAACACTGAAGCTTTCTTT.

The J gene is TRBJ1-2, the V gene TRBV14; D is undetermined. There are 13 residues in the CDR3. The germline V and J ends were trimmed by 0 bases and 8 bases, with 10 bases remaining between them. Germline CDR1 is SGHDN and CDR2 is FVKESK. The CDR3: CASSQDSVYGYTF. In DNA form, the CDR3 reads TGTGCCAGCAGCCAAGATAGCGTTTACGGCTACACCTTC.

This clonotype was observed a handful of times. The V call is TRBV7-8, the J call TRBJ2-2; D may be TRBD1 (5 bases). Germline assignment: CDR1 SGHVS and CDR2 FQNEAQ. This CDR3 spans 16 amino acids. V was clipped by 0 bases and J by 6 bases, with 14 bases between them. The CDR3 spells CASSLASRVGSGELFF. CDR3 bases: TGTGCCAGCAGCTTAGCAAGCAGGGTTGGTTCCGGGGAGCTGTTTTTT.

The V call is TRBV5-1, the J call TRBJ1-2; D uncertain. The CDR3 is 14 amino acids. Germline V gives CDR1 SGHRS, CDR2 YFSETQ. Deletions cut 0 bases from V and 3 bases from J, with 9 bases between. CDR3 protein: CASSLARPDYGYTF. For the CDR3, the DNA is TGCGCCAGCAGCTTGGCCCGGCCTGACTATGGCTACACCTTC.

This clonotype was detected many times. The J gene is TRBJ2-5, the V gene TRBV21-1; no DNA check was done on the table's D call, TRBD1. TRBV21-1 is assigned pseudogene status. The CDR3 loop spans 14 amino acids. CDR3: CASSKLQGEETQYF. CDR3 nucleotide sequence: TGTGCCAGCAGCAAATTACAGGGTGAGGAGACCCAGTACTTC.

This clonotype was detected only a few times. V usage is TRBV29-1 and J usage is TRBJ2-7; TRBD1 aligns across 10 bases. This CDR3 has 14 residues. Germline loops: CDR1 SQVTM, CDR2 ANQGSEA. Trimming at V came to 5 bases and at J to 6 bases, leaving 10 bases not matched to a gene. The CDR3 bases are TGCAGCGTTATACCCGACGGGACAGGGGTCGAGCAGTACTTC. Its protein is CSVIPDGTGVEQYF.